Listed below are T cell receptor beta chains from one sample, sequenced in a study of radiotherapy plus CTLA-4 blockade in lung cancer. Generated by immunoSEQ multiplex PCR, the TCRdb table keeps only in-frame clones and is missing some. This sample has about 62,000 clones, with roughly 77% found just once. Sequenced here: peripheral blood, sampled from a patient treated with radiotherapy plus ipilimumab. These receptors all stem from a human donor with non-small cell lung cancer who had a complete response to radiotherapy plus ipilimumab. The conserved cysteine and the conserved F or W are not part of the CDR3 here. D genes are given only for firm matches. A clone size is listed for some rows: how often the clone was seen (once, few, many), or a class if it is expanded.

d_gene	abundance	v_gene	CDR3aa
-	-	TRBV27	ASSPFSIFSFSGANVLT
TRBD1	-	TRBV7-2	ASSLGQDYGYT
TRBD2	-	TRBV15	ATNPRGRAAYNEQF
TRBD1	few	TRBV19	ASSTTGGNTEAF
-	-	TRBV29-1	SVESPLWGNTEAF
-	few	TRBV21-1	DRGVATNEKLF
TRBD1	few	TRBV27	ASSTRTGGGDTQY
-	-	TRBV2	ASRAGTSGQF
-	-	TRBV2	ASRKGETQY
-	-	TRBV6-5	ASRDSHNEQF
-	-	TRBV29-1	SVGRESYNEQF
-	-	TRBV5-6	ASSLGGAGESQPQH
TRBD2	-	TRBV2	ASSEAGGLENIQY
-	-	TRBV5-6	ASSLVGSYEQY
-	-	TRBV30	AWSGVGQPNYGYT
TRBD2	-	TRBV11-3	ASTLRGTSGLKGNTGELF
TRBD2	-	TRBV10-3	AISPLAGVRNEQF
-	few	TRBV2	ASSVGREFNTGELF
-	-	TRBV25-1	ASSDATNEKLF
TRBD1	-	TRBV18	ASSRIQGVPQETQY
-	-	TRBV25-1	ASSESNQAEKLF
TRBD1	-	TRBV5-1	ASSFGDSLDSPLH
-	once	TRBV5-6	ASYEMGSSGANVLT
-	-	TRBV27	ASSPLTILRGLSYNEQF
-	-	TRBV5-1	ASSEQGNTEAF
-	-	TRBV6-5	ASSYNGVRNTEAF
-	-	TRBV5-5	ASSFEHRTYEQY
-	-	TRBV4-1	ASSQERAVTGQF
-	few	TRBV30	AWRRSSGSLH
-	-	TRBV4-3	ASSHLQGVESEKLF
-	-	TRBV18	ASSSFRNTDTEAF
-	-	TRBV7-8	ASSSRAGKNSPLH
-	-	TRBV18	ASSLTSLGNTEAF
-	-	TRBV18	ASSPRDQGRGDNEKLF
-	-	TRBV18	ASSSRRVGYTGELF
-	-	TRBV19	ASSMGPPLDNEQF
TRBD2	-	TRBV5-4	ASSLYNRGGETQY
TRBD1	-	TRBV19	ASSMQGDTEAF
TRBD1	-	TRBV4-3	ASSQTVGQGAYGYT
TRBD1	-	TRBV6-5	ASSPETGRGAF
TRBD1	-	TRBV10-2	ASLDPGTAYGYT
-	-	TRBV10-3	AISVQGGMGTDTQY
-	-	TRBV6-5	ASSYNRAGQETQY
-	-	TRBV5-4	ASSFGGNYGYT
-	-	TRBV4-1	ASSQVERRREQF
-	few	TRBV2	ASRAGWTGELF
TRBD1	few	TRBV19	ASSEMLSGGEKLF
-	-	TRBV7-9	AVPEGDTQY
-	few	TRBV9	ASSVEGGPATEAF
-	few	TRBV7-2	ASSFPGRNQPQH
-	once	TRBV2	ASSEPDNEKLF
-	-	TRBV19	ASSIDRGNTEAF
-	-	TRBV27	ASSLGYNNQPQH
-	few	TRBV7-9	ASSLGPQLDGYT
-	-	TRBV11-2	ATKTRGNYGYT
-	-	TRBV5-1	ASSVSRGHQETQY
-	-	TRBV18	ASSPRGQGLTDTQY
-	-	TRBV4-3	ASSSVQDNSPLH